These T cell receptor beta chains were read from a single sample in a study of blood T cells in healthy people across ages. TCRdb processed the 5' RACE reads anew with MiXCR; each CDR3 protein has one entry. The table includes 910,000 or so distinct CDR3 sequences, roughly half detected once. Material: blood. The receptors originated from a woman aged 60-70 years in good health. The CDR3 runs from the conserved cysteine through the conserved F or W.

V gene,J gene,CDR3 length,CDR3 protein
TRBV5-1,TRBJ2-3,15,CASSLEGGLIDTQYF
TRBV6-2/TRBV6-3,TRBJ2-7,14,CASSRGQGSLEQYF
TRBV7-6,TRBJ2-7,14,CASSLNFRVREQYF
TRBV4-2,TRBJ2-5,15,CASSQDRDGGETQYF
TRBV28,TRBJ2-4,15,CASSFLGPTKNIQYF
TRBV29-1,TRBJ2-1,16,CSVGRLAGGYVHEQFF
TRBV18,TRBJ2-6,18,CASSPGTGLRSGANVLTF
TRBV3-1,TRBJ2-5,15,CASSQDKNRLQTQYF
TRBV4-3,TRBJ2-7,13,CASSHGQGWEQYF
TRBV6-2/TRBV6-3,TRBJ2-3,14,CASSGTAARDTQYF
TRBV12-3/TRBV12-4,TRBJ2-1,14,CASSPGLAGLPQFF
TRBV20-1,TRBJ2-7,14,CSATRDVGAYEQYF
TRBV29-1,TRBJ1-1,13,CSVDSGGSTEAFF
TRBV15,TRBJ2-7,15,CATSRVRDSRHEQYF
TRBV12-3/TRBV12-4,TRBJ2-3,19,CASSLAGDWMDPNADTQYF
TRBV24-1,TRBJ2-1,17,CATSDATPGKIYNEQFF
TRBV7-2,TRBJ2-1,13,CASRTRVGVEQFF
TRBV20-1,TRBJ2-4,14,CSAPDRGGKNIQYF
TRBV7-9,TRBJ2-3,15,CASSAKLATTDTQYF
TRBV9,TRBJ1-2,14,CASSVVQENYGYTF
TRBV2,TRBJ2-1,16,CASSGVSGGPDNEQFF
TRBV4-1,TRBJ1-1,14,CASSQAWVVTEAFF
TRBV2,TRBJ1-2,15,CASNNRARLNYGYTF